These T cell receptor beta chains were read from a single sample in a study of CD4 T cells in relation to SARS-CoV-2 and coronaviruses. Measured with immunoSEQ multiplex PCR; TCRdb has only the in-frame clones, and not every one. The sample shows more than 20,000 clones, under 85% of them seen only once. No antigens are known for them. The sequenced material came from CD4+ T cells from PBMCs, cultured in vitro. All receptors come from a human donor in good health. Each CDR3 is given with its conserved first and last residue. Fields, in order: J gene, D gene, clone size, V gene, CDR3 DNA, CDR3 protein. The D gene is left open where the match is weak. Clone size is stated in some rows and not others, as once, few, many or a class when expanded.

TRBJ2-1,NA,NA,TRBV5-1,TGCGCCAGCAGCTTGGGCGGGTTGGCATACAATGAGCAGTTCTTC,CASSLGGLAYNEQFF
TRBJ2-7,TRBD1,NA,TRBV4-1,TGCGCCAGCAGCCTTGAGACACAGGGGCGGGAGCAGTACTTC,CASSLETQGREQYF
TRBJ1-4,NA,NA,TRBV25-1,TGTGCCAGCAGCAACTCTCAGGGAGGTAATGAAAAACTGTTTTTT,CASSNSQGGNEKLFF
TRBJ1-5,TRBD1,NA,TRBV7-8,TGTGCCAGCAGCCAAGACAGGGTAAAAAATCAGCCCCAGCATTTT,CASSQDRVKNQPQHF
TRBJ1-5,NA,NA,TRBV5-5,TGTGCCAGCAGCTTGAAGCGGGCCCCCGTTAGCAATCAGCCCCAGCATTTT,CASSLKRAPVSNQPQHF
TRBJ2-5,NA,NA,TRBV14,TGTGCCAGCAGCCAAGTTTTAGAGACCCAGTACTTC,CASSQVLETQYF
TRBJ2-7,TRBD1,once,TRBV27,TGTGCCAGCAGTCAGCAAAAACCAAAAACAGGGGGCGTCGGTCTTTGGTACTACGAGCAGTACTTC,CASSQQKPKTGGVGLWYYEQYF
TRBJ2-1,NA,NA,TRBV12-3/TRBV12-4,TGTGCCAGCAGCCTTGTCTCTGAGCAGTTCTTC,CASSLVSEQFF
TRBJ2-5,TRBD2,NA,TRBV10-1,TGCGCCAGCAGTGAGGGCGGGAGCGGGGAGACCCAGTACTTC,CASSEGGSGETQYF
TRBJ2-5,NA,NA,TRBV15,TGTGCCACCAGCAGAGATCCAGGGAAGCAAGAGACCCAGTACTTC,CATSRDPGKQETQYF
TRBJ2-1,TRBD2,NA,TRBV7-9,TGTGCCAGCAGCTTACTACTAGCGGGAGGGAATGAGCAGTTCTTC,CASSLLLAGGNEQFF
TRBJ1-5,TRBD1,NA,TRBV12-3/TRBV12-4,TGTGCCAGCGGACAGGTTAGCAATCAGCCCCAGCATTTT,CASGQVSNQPQHF
TRBJ2-2,NA,NA,TRBV28,TGTGCCAGCAGGCTGGTACTTGCGAACACCGGGGAGCTGTTTTTT,CASRLVLANTGELFF
TRBJ2-5,NA,NA,TRBV7-9,TGTGCCAGCAGCCCACAACCACGAGAGACCCAGTACTTC,CASSPQPRETQYF
TRBJ2-7,TRBD1,NA,TRBV19,TGTGCCAGTAATCGGGACAGTGGATACGAGCAGTACTTC,CASNRDSGYEQYF
TRBJ1-2,TRBD1,few,TRBV19,TGTGCCAGTAGTATAGATGGGACAGGGGGTCCGGGTGGCTACACCTTC,CASSIDGTGGPGGYTF
TRBJ1-2,NA,few,TRBV9,TGTGCCAGCAGCCTAGGTTCGTCCTATGGCTACACCTTC,CASSLGSSYGYTF
TRBJ2-3,NA,NA,TRBV11-2,TGTGCCAGCAGCCCCCGGACCTCAACAGATACGCAGTATTTT,CASSPRTSTDTQYF
TRBJ2-7,NA,NA,TRBV15,TGTGCCACCAGCAGAGACCGGGGATTCTACGAGCAGTACTTC,CATSRDRGFYEQYF
TRBJ2-2,TRBD1,few,TRBV24-1,TGTGCCACCAGTGATTCCGGGACAGGCCACACCGGGGAGCTGTTTTTT,CATSDSGTGHTGELFF
TRBJ2-2,NA,NA,TRBV29-1,TGCAGCGTTGGGGCCGGGACCCTTAACACCGGGGAGCTGTTTTTT,CSVGAGTLNTGELFF
TRBJ2-1,TRBD2,NA,TRBV12-3/TRBV12-4,TGTGCCAGCGGGACGACGCGGGAGTCTAAGTTCTTC,CASGTTRESKFF
TRBJ2-1,TRBD2,NA,TRBV5-4,TGTGCCAGCAGCTTGAAGGCAGCGGGAGCCAATGAGCAGTTCTTC,CASSLKAAGANEQFF
TRBJ2-5,TRBD2,NA,TRBV19,TGTGCCAGTAGTATGACTAGCGGGAGTAGGCAAGAGACCCAGTACTTC,CASSMTSGSRQETQYF
TRBJ2-1,TRBD2,NA,TRBV19,TGTGCCAGTTCCCCTAGCGGAGATTCCTACAATGAGCAGTTCTTC,CASSPSGDSYNEQFF
TRBJ1-6,TRBD1,NA,TRBV14,TGTGCCAGCAGCTCAGACAGGGGTTCTTCACCCCTCCACTTT,CASSSDRGSSPLHF